The present TCR beta chain was sequenced within a study of cytomegalovirus exposure and HLA in healthy donors. Study-level background: Drawn from HLA-typed donors, about 82 million unique TCRs were held in an early data release.

About this clone itself: Its antigen is undetermined.

Study-wide results and limits: Most CMV-associated TCR beta chains appeared HLA-restricted in a later analysis. Most TCR sequences proved rare, with some public TCRs found in many donors.

There are 14 residues in the CDR3. J lost 5 bases, V lost 4 bases, and 3 bases had no gene match. Germline V gene sequence: CDR1 SGHNT, CDR2 YYREEE (reference sequence). A multiplex PCR was run with 60 Vbeta primers and 13 Jbeta primers. Generated by immunoSEQ multiplex PCR, the TCRdb table keeps only in-frame clones and is missing some. The table includes more than 90,000 clones, 78% detected once. The sequenced material came from PBMCs. The chain employs TRBV5-4 and TRBJ2-3; TRBD1 matches 11 bases. The sequence was obtained from a woman in her thirties or forties in good health and CMV-seropositive. The CDR3 here is CASSGTGGGDTQYF. Here the CDR3 DNA reads TGTGCCAGCAGCGGGACAGGGGGAGGAGATACGCAGTATTTT.